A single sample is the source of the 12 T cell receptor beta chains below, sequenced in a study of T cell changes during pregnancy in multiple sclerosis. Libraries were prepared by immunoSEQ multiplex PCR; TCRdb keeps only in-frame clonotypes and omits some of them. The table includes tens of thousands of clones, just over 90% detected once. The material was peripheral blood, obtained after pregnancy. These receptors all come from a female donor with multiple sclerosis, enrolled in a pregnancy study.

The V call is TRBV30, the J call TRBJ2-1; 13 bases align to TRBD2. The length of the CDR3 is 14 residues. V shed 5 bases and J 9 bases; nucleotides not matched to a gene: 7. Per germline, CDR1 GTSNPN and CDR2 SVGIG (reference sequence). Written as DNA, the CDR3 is TGTGCCTGGGGCGGGACTAGCGGGATAGGTGAGCAGTTCTTC. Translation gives CAWGGTSGIGEQFF.

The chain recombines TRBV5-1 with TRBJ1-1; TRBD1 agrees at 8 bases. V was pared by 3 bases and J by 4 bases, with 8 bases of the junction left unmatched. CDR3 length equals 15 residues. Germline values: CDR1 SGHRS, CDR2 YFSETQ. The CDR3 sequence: CASSSIRGQGTEAFF. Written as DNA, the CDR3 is TGCGCCAGCAGCTCAATCAGGGGGCAAGGCACTGAAGCTTTCTTT.

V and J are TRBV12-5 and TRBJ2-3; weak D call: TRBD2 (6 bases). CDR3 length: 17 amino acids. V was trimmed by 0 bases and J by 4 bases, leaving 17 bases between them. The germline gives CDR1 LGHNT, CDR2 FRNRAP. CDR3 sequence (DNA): TGTGCTAGTGGTTTGGTACGATCGGGAGTGTTTGCAGATACGCAGTATTTT. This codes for CASGLVRSGVFADTQYF.

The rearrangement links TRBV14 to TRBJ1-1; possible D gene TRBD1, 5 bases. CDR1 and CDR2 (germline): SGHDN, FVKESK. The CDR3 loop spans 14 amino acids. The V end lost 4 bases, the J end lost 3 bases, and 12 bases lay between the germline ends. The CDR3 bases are TGTGCCAGCAGCCCGCGGTCGGGGGACACTGAAGCTTTCTTT. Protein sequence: CASSPRSGDTEAFF.

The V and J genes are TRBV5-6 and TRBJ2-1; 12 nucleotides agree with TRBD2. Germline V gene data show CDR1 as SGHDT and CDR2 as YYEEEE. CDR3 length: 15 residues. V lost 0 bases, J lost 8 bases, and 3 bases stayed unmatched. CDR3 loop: CASSLALAGGYEQFF. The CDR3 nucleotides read TGTGCCAGCAGCTTGGCGCTAGCGGGAGGGTATGAGCAGTTCTTC.

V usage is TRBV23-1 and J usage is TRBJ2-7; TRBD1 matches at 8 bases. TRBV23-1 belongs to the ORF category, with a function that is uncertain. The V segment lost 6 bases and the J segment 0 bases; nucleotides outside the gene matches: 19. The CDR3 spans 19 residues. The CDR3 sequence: CASSPSSRDRFLSSYEQYF. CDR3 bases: TGCGCCAGCAGCCCCAGTTCCCGGGACAGGTTCCTCAGCTCCTACGAGCAGTACTTC.

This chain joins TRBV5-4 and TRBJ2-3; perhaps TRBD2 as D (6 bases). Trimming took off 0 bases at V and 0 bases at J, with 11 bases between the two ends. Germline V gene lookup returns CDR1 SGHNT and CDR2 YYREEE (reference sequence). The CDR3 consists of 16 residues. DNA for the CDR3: TGTGCCAGCAGCTTGGTTGGCGGGACCAGCACAGATACGCAGTATTTT. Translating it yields CASSLVGGTSTDTQYF.

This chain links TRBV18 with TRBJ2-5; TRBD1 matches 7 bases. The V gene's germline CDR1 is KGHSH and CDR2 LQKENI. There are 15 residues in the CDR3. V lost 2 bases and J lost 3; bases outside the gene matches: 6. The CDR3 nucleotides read TGTGCCAGCTCACCAGGTTCCGGGACAGAAGAGACCCAGTACTTC. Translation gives CASSPGSGTEETQYF.

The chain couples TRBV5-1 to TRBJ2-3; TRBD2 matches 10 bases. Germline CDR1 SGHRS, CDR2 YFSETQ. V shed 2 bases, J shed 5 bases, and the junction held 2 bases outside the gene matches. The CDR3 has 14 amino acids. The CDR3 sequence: CASSLASGRDTQYF. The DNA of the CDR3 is TGCGCCAGCAGCTTAGCTAGCGGGAGAGATACGCAGTATTTT. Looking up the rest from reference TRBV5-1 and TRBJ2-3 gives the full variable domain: KAGVTQTPRYLIKTRGQQVTLSCSPISGHRSVSWYQQTPGQGLQFLFEYFSETQRNKGNFPGRFSGRQFSNSRSEMNVSTLELGDSALYLCASSLASGRDTQYFGPGTRLTVL.

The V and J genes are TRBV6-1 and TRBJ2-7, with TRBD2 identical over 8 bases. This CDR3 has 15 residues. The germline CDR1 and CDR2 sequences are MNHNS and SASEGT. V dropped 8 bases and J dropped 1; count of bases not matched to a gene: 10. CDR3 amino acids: CASRGGGIESYEQYF. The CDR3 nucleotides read TGTGCCAGCCGGGGGGGCGGGATCGAGTCCTACGAGCAGTACTTC.

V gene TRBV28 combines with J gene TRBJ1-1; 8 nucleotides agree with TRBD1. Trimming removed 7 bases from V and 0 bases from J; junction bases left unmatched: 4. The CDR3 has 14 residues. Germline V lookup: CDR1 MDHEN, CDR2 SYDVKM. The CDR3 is CASKTGALNTEAFF. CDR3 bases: TGTGCCAGCAAGACAGGGGCTCTGAACACTGAAGCTTTCTTT.

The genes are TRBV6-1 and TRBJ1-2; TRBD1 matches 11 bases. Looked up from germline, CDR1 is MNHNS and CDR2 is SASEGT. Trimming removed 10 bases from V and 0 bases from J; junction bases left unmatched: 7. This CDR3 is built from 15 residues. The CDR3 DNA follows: TGTGCCATCCAGGACAGGGGGCAACCTAACTATGGCTACACCTTC. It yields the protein CAIQDRGQPNYGYTF.